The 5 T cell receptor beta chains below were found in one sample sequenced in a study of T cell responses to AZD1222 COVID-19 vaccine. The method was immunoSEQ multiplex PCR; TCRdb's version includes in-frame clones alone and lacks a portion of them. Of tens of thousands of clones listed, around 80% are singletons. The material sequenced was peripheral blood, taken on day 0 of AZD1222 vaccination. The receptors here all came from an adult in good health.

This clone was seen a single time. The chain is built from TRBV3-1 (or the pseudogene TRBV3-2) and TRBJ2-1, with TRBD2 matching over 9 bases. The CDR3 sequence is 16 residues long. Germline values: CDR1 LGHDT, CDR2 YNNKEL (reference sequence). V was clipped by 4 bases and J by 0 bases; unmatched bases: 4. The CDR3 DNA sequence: TGTGCCAGCAGCCCGGTTAGCGGGAGCTCCTACAATGAGCAGTTCTTC. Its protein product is CASSPVSGSSYNEQFF.

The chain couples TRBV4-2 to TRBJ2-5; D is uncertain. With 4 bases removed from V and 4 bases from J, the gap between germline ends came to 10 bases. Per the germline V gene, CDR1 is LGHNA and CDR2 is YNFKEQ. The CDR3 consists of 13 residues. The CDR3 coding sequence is TGTGCCAGCAGCCTGACCGTAGCAGAGACCCAGTACTTC. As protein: CASSLTVAETQYF.

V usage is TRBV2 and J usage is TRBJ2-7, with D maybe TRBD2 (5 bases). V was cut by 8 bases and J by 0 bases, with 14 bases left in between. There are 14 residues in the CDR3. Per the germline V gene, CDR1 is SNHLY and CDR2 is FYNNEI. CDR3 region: CASALGESSYEQYF. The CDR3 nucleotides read TGTGCCAGCGCCCTCGGGGAAAGCTCCTACGAGCAGTACTTC.

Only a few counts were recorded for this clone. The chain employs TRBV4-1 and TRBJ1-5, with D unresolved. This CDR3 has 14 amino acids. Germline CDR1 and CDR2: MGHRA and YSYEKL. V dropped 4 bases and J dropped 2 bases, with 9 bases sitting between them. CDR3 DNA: TGCGCCAGCAGCCTCCTCGTGGGCAATCAGCCCCAGCATTTT. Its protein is CASSLLVGNQPQHF.

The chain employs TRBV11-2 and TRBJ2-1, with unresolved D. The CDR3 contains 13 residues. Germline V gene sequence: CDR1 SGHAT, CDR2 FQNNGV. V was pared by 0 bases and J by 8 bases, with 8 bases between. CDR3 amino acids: CASSLDRLYEQFF. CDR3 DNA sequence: TGTGCCAGCAGCTTAGATCGGTTGTATGAGCAGTTCTTC.